One and the same sample provided the 25 T cell receptor beta chains below, sequenced in a study of identical twins. MiXCR, run by TCRdb on the 5' RACE reads, gives a single entry per CDR3 protein. The sample gives under 300,000 distinct CDR3 sequences, about an eighth of which show up once; approximately 4% is in the top ten. These data also featured in a second study, about yellow fever vaccine responses in identical twins.

The sequenced sample consisted of memory (CD45RO+) T cells sorted from blood. Receptors originate from a woman younger than 35 in good health.

The genes are TRBV18 and TRBJ2-1, with 7 nucleotides matching TRBD2. Trimming cost V 5 bases and J 3 bases; bases outside gene matches: 7. The CDR3 covers 15 residues. Germline V gene lookup returns CDR1 KGHSH and CDR2 LQKENI. In nucleotides, the CDR3 is TGTGCCAGCTCAACTCTAGCGGTTGACTACAATGAGCAGTTCTTC. The encoded protein is CASSTLAVDYNEQFF.

This clonotype was counted a few times. V and J are TRBV14 and TRBJ2-7, with a weak D call TRBD1 (6 bases). The CDR3 is 15 amino acids. CDR1 is SGHDN and CDR2 is FVKESK in the germline V gene. Trimming stripped 2 bases from V and 3 bases from J, with 14 bases between. The CDR3 nucleotides read TGTGCCAGCAGCCAACCAGGGGCGAAGAACTACGAGCAGTACTTC. It codes for CASSQPGAKNYEQYF.

This clonotype appeared once. The chain employs TRBV19 and TRBJ2-6; perhaps D is TRBD1 or TRBD2 (5 bases each). Germline CDR1 LNHDA, CDR2 SQIVND (reference sequence). The CDR3 length is 17 residues. Trimming took 7 bases from V and 0 from J, leaving 16 bases between them. Here the CDR3 DNA reads TGTGCCAGTATTTCCGGGACCCAGGACTCTGGGGCCAACGTCCTGACTTTC. Translation gives CASISGTQDSGANVLTF.

This clonotype was seen more than once but under ten times. The gene calls are TRBV12-3 or TRBV12-4 and TRBJ1-1; 10 positions agree with TRBD1. This CDR3 spans 16 amino acids. Germline trimming cut 3 bases from V and 3 bases from J; bases unmatched to any gene: 7. CDR3: CASSFERQGADTEAFF. The CDR3 DNA reads TGTGCCAGCAGTTTCGAAAGACAGGGGGCGGACACTGAAGCTTTCTTT.

The chain links TRBV6-5 to TRBJ2-3; 8 bases line up with TRBD2. The V gene end was trimmed by 3 bases and the J gene end by 0 bases; junction bases not matched to a gene: 5. The CDR3 is 16 amino acids. Germline loops: CDR1 MNHEY, CDR2 SVGAGI. CDR3 residues: CASSYRGGGSTDTQYF. In DNA form, the CDR3 reads TGTGCCAGCAGTTATCGGGGGGGCGGGAGCACAGATACGCAGTATTTT.

The V gene is TRBV18, the J gene TRBJ2-3; D might be TRBD1 (6 bases). The V gene's germline CDR1 is KGHSH and CDR2 LQKENI. The V and J ends lost 6 bases and 2 bases respectively, with 12 bases between them. The CDR3 loop spans 14 amino acids. The CDR3 here is CASSPQGYTDTQYF. The CDR3 DNA is TGTGCCAGCTCCCCTCAGGGGTACACAGATACGCAGTATTTT.

This clonotype was counted between two and nine times. The rearrangement joins TRBV20-1 to TRBJ2-1; 8 bases agree with TRBD2. Trimming removed 5 bases from V and 7 bases from J; junction bases left unmatched: 7. This CDR3 is 13 amino acids long. Germline assignment: CDR1 DFQATT and CDR2 SNEGSKA (reference sequence). The CDR3 coding sequence is TGCAGTGCTGGAACGGGACTAGGAAATGAGCAGTTCTTC. Amino acids: CSAGTGLGNEQFF.

This clonotype was recorded many times. V usage is TRBV7-8 and J usage is TRBJ1-5; unclear D gene. V was shortened by 5 bases and J by 4 bases, with 12 bases between the two germline ends. Germline V gene sequence: CDR1 SGHVS, CDR2 FQNEAQ. This CDR3 comprises 14 residues. The CDR3 nucleotides read TGTGCCAGCAGCGTCGGGGTAGGGAATCAGCCCCAGCATTTT. Residues: CASSVGVGNQPQHF.

This clonotype has just a few counts. V gene TRBV3-1 combines with J gene TRBJ2-3; 9 bases map to TRBD2. This CDR3 is built from 13 residues. Per the germline V gene, CDR1 is LGHDT and CDR2 is YNNKEL (reference sequence). With 0 bases clipped from V and 12 bases from J, the junction kept 4 bases outside the gene matches. CDR3 sequence (DNA): TGTGCCAGCAGCCAAGAGGGACTAGCATTTCAGTATTTT. Amino acid sequence: CASSQEGLAFQYF.

In its sample, this clonotype was seen a few times. V and J are TRBV20-1 and TRBJ2-4; perhaps TRBD1 as D (5 bases). The V end was cut by 4 bases, the J end by 9 bases, with 16 bases between. Germline V gene lookup returns CDR1 DFQATT and CDR2 SNEGSKA (reference sequence). The CDR3 runs to 13 residues. The CDR3 region is CSATWKGSGIQYF. The CDR3 DNA follows: TGCAGTGCTACCTGGAAGGGGTCGGGCATTCAGTACTTC.

This clonotype showed up just a few times. This rearrangement joins TRBV6-1 to TRBJ2-7; TRBD2 matches at 8 bases. V was pared by 6 bases and J by 7 bases, with 11 bases of the junction left unmatched. CDR1 and CDR2 from the germline V gene are MNHNS and SASEGT. The CDR3 consists of 14 residues. In nucleotides, the CDR3 is TGTGCCAGCAGCGGCGGGAGGCCCGCTTGGGAGCAGTACTTC. The encoded protein is CASSGGRPAWEQYF.

The sample holds a few counts of this clonotype. The chain employs TRBV12-3 or TRBV12-4 and TRBJ2-2; no firm D call. The CDR3 contains 12 residues. V was clipped by 8 bases and J by 5 bases, with 9 bases between them. In DNA form, the CDR3 reads TGTGCCAGCCGGATCGGGACCGGGGAGCTGTTTTTT. Its translation is CASRIGTGELFF.

The table lists this clonotype with a few counts. The rearrangement uses TRBV6-7 and TRBJ1-1, with D maybe TRBD1 (5 bases). TRBV6-7 is given ORF status, its function remaining uncertain. The V end lost 0 bases, the J end lost 6 bases, and 17 bases lay between the germline ends. The CDR3 consists of 16 residues. The CDR3 here is CASSYSPPGGIAEAFF. The CDR3 DNA follows: TGTGCCAGCAGTTACTCCCCCCCCGGGGGGATCGCTGAAGCTTTCTTT.

V gene TRBV7-2 combines with J gene TRBJ1-2, with 7 bases fitting TRBD1. CDR3 length: 14 residues. Germline loops: CDR1 SGHTA, CDR2 FQGNSA. J was trimmed by 6 bases and V by 4 bases; bases with no gene match: 8. The CDR3 DNA sequence: TGTGCCAGCAGCTCCAGACAGGGTTTGAATGGCTACACCTTC. Translating it yields CASSSRQGLNGYTF.

This rearrangement joins TRBV5-1 to TRBJ2-1; D may be TRBD2 (5 bases). This CDR3 comprises 14 residues. Trimming left V 4 bases short and J 7 bases short, with 15 bases between. Germline V lookup: CDR1 SGHRS, CDR2 YFSETQ. CDR3 loop: CASSGDFAGNEQFF. DNA of the CDR3: TGCGCCAGCAGCGGTGATTTTGCGGGTAATGAGCAGTTCTTC.

The V gene is TRBV20-1, the J gene TRBJ2-7, with a weak D call TRBD1 (6 bases). V was pared by 1 base and J by 1 base, with 8 bases between. This CDR3 has 13 amino acids. Looked up from germline, CDR1 is DFQATT and CDR2 is SNEGSKA (reference sequence). As DNA, the CDR3 is TGCAGTGCTAGAGTCCAGGGGTCCTACGAGCAGTACTTC. Its translation is CSARVQGSYEQYF.

There are many counts of this clonotype. The CDR3 DNA is TGTGCCAGCAGTTTAGCGGGGCCCCGCTACGAGCAGTACTTC. Translated, it gives CASSLAGPRYEQYF. The chain is built from TRBV28 and TRBJ2-7; D might be TRBD2 (6 bases). Germline V gene data show CDR1 as MDHEN and CDR2 as SYDVKM. The CDR3 covers 14 residues. V was cut by 2 bases and J by 3 bases, with 11 bases left in between.

This clonotype was seen a handful of times. V and J are TRBV7-2 and TRBJ2-7; D gene unclear. Looked up from germline, CDR1 is SGHTA and CDR2 is FQGNSA. V lost 4 bases and J 3 bases, leaving 16 bases between the germline ends. The CDR3 totals 15 residues. DNA of the CDR3: TGTGCCAGCAGCTCTTATAGTTCCCCCGGCTACGAGCAGTACTTC. Amino acid sequence: CASSSYSSPGYEQYF. Variable domain in full (rest from reference TRBV7-2 and TRBJ2-7): GAGVSQSPSNKVTEKGKDVELRCDPISGHTALYWYRQSLGQGLEFLIYFQGNSAPDKSGLPSDRFSAERTGGSVSTLTIQRTQQEDSAVYLCASSSYSSPGYEQYFGPGTRLTVT.

This clonotype was seen only a few times. The chain couples TRBV6-5 to TRBJ1-2; 8 bases are a match to TRBD1. The CDR3 has 11 amino acids. Germline V gives CDR1 MNHEY, CDR2 SVGAGI. V lost 4 bases, J lost 10 bases, and 2 bases stayed unmatched. CDR3 nucleotide sequence: TGTGCCAGCAGTTGGGGACAGGTCTACACCTTC. Translating it yields CASSWGQVYTF.

This clonotype was picked up a small number of times. CDR3 in DNA: TGTGCCAGCAGGAGTAATTCAGGGCGTGGGGATACGCAGTATTTT. Its protein is CASRSNSGRGDTQYF. The chain uses TRBV2 and TRBJ2-3; the D gene is possibly TRBD1 (5 bases). V lost 6 bases to trimming and J lost 6 bases, with 19 bases between them. CDR1 and CDR2 from the germline V gene are SNHLY and FYNNEI. CDR3 length equals 15 residues.

This clonotype was counted between two and nine times. This chain links TRBV7-8 with TRBJ1-4, with a possible D match to TRBD1 (6 bases). V dropped 5 bases and J dropped 7 bases, with 20 bases sitting between them. This CDR3 spans 16 amino acids. Germline lookup yields CDR1 SGHVS and CDR2 FQNEAQ. The CDR3 loop is CASSPTGRPISEKLFF. DNA of the CDR3: TGTGCCAGCAGCCCCACAGGGCGCCCCATATCTGAAAAACTGTTTTTT.

The chain is built from TRBV20-1 and TRBJ2-3; 12 bases agree with TRBD2. The germline V gene has CDR1 DFQATT and CDR2 SNEGSKA (reference sequence). The CDR3 covers 16 residues. The V and J ends lost 0 bases and 9 bases, in that order; junction bases with no gene match: 10. This CDR3 is CSARDSLAGGVFTQYF. The DNA of the CDR3 is TGCAGTGCTAGAGATTCGCTAGCGGGGGGGGTTTTCACGCAGTATTTT.

This chain joins TRBV12-3 or TRBV12-4 and TRBJ2-2, with a possible D match to TRBD1 (6 bases). This CDR3 has 18 amino acids. V was cut by 2 bases and J by 2 bases, with 18 bases left in between. Here the CDR3 DNA reads TGTGCCAGCAGTTTATTTGTAGGGGGAAATGGTAACACCGGGGAGCTGTTTTTT. Its translation: CASSLFVGGNGNTGELFF.

This clonotype was detected only a few times. J is TRBJ2-1 and V is TRBV24-1; D is uncertain. CDR3 size: 12 residues. Germline V gives CDR1 KGHDR, CDR2 SFDVKD. V was shortened by 0 bases and J by 9 bases, with 5 bases between the two germline ends. In DNA, the CDR3 is TGTGCCACCAGTGATTTGCTGGGTGAGCAGTTCTTC. It is translated as CATSDLLGEQFF.

This chain joins TRBV20-1 and TRBJ2-5; 7 bases agree with TRBD2. Germline V lookup: CDR1 DFQATT, CDR2 SNEGSKA (reference sequence). The CDR3 contains 12 residues. V gave up 3 bases and J gave up 4 bases; unmatched junction bases: 2. CDR3 in amino acids: CSARTSRETQYF. DNA for the CDR3: TGCAGTGCTAGGACTAGCCGAGAGACCCAGTACTTC.